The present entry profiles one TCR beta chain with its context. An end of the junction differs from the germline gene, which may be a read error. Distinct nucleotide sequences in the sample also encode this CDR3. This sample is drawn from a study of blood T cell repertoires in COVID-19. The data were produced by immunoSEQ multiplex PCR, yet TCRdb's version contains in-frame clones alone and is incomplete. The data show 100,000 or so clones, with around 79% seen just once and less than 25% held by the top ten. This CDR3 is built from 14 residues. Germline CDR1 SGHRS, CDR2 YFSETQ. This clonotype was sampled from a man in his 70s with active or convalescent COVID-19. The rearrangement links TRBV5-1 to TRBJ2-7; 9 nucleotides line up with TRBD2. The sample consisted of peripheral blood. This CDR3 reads CARSLGAGGHEQYF. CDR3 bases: TGCGCCCGCAGCTTGGGCGCGGGGGGGCACGAGCAGTACTTC.